This TCR beta chain derives from a study of TIL therapy for anti-PD-1-resistant metastatic lung cancer. Study-level results: After infusion, TIL clonotypes partly replaced peripheral T cells and declined over months. Treatment-naive, never-smoker and oncogene-addicted patients were overrepresented in this highly selected cohort.

The immunoSEQ assay was v3. The table came from immunoSEQ multiplex PCR; TCRdb's copy has only in-frame clones and leaves some out. Of tens of thousands of clones listed, 80% to 90% are singletons. Germline V gene sequence: CDR1 DFQATT, CDR2 SNEGSKA (reference sequence). Trimming shortened V by 7 bases and J by 0 bases, and 6 bases separated the two germline ends. The CDR3 is made up of 11 amino acids. Notes on this clone: Its antigen remains unidentified.

Time point meaning: pre-treatment sample, taken before nivolumab and TIL therapy. Material: blood, obtained at baseline. This receptor was identified in a person aged 25 to 85 with non-small cell lung cancer. This chain links TRBV20-1 with TRBJ1-1; D gene uncertain. CDR3 DNA: TGCAGTGGGCGGGTGAACACTGAAGCTTTCTTT. The encoded protein is CSGRVNTEAFF.